The source of this T cell receptor beta chain is a study of blood T cell repertoires in COVID-19. Across the whole study: Donors in the United States, Italy and Spain gave samples during acute or convalescent COVID-19. T cells, B-cell-depleted T cells, or PBMCs supplied cDNA or gDNA.

CDR1 is SGHRS and CDR2 is YFSETQ in the germline V gene. The CDR3 length is 15 residues. With 0 bases removed from V and 4 bases from J, the gap between germline ends came to 10 bases. Authors' data handling: Researchers report that nucleated cell counts were estimated from reference gene primer amplification. The data were produced by immunoSEQ multiplex PCR, yet TCRdb's version contains in-frame clones alone and is incomplete. V, J and clone size are taken as reported in that table, and D and trimming were inferred from the DNA itself. Here the sample spans fewer than 55,000 clones, roughly 80% being singletons.

This clonotype originated in a human donor with acute or convalescent COVID-19. The donor label of this sample is uncertain. The chain joins TRBV5-1 to TRBJ1-4; perhaps TRBD1 as D (5 bases). The source material was peripheral blood. CDR3 region: CASSLGTGGNEKLFF. The CDR3 DNA reads as TGCGCCAGCAGCTTGGGGACCGGGGGTAATGAAAAACTGTTTTTT.